Sequencing of this T cell receptor (beta chain) was carried out in a study of T cell responses to AZD1222 COVID-19 vaccine. Only in-frame clones appear in the TCRdb table, and some are missing; sequencing was by immunoSEQ multiplex PCR. The sample carries more than 100,000 clones, roughly 90% recorded once. V lost 0 bases and J 5 bases, leaving 10 bases between the germline ends. Germline CDR1 reads SQVTM; CDR2 reads ANQGSEA. This CDR3 has 13 residues. The clonotype comes from an adult in good health. The sequences come from peripheral blood, collected on day 0 of AZD1222 vaccination. The rearrangement links TRBV29-1 to TRBJ1-2, with D tentatively TRBD1 (6 bases). The chain's CDR3 is CSVEDRDTYGYTF. Written as DNA, the CDR3 is TGCAGCGTTGAAGACCGGGACACGTATGGCTACACCTTC.